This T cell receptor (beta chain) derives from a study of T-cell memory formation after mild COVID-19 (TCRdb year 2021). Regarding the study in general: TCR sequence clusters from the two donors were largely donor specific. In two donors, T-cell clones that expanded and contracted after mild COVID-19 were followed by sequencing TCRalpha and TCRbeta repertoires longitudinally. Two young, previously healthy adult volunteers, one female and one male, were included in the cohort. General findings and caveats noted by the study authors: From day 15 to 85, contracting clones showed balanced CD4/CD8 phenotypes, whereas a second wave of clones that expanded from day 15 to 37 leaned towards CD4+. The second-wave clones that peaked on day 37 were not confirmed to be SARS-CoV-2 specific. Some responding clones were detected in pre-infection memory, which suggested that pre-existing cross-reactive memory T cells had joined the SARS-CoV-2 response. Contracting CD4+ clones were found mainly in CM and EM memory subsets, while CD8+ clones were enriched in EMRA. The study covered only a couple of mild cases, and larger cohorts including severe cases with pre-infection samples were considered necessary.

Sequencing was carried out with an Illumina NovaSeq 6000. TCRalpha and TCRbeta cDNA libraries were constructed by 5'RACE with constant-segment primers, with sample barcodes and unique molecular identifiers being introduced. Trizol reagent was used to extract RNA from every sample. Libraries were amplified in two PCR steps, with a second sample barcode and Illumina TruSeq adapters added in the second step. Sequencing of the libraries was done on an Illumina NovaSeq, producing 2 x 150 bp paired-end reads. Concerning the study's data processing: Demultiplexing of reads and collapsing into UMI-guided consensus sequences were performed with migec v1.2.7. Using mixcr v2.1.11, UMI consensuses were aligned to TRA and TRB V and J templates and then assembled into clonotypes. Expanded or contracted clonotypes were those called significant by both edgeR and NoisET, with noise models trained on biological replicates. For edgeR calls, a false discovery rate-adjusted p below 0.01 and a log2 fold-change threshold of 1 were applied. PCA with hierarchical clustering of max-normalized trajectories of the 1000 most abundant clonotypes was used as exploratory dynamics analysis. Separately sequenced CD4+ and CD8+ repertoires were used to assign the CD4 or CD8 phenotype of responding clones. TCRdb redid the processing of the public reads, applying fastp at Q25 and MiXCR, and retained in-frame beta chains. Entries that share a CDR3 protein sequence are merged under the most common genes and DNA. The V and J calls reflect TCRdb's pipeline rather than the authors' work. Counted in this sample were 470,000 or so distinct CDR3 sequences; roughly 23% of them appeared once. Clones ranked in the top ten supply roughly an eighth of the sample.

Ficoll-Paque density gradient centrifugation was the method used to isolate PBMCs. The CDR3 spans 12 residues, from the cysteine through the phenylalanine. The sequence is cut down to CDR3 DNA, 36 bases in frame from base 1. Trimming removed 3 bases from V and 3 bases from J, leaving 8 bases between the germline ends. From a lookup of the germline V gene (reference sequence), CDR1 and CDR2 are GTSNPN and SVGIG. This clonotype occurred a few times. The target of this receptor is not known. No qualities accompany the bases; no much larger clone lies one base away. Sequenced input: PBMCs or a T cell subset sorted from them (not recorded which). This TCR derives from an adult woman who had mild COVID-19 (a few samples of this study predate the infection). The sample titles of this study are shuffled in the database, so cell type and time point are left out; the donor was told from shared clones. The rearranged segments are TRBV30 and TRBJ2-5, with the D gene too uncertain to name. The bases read TGTGCCTGGAGCGCCGAAGAAGAGACCCAGTACTTC. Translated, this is CAWSAEEETQYF. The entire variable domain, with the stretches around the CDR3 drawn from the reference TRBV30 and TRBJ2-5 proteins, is SQTIHQWPATLVQPVGSPLSLECTVEGTSNPNLYWYRQAAGRGLQLLFYSVGIGQISSEVPQNLSASRPQDRQFILSSKKLLLSDSGFYLCAWSAEEETQYFGPGTRLLVL.